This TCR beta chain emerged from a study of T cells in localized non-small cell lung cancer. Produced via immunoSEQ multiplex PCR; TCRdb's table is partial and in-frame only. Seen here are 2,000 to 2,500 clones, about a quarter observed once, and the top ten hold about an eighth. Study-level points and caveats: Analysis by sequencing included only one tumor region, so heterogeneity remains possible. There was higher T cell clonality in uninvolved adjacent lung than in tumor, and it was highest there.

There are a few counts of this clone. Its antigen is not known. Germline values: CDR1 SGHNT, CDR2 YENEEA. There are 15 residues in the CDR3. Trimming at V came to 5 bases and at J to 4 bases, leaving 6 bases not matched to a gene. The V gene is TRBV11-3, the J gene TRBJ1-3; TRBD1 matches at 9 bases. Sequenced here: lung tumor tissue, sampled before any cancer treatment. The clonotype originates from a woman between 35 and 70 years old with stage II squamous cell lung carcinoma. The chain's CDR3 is CASSPGQGPGNTIYF. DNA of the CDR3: TGTGCCAGCAGCCCCGGACAGGGGCCGGGAAACACCATATATTTT. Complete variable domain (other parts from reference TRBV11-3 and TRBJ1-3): EAGVVQSPRYKIIEKKQPVAFWCNPISGHNTLYWYLQNLGQGPELLIRYENEEAVDDSQLPKDRFSAERLKGVDSTLKIQPAELGDSAVYLCASSPGQGPGNTIYFGEGSWLTVV.